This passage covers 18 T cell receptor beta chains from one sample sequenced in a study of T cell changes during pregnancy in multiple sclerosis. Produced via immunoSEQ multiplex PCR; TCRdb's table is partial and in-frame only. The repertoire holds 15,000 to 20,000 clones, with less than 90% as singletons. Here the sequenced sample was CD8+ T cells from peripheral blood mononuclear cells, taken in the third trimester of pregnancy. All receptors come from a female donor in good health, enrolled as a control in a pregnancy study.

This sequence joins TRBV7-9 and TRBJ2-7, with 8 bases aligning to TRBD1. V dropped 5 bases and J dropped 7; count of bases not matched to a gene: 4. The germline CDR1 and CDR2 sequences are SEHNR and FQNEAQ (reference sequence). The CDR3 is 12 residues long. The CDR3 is CASSRTGGEQYF. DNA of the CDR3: TGTGCCAGCAGCCGTACAGGGGGGGAGCAGTACTTC.

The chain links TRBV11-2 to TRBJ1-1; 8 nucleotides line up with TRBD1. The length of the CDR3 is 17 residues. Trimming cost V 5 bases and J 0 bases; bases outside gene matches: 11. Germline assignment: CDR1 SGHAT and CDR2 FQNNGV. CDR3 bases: TGTGCCAGCAGCGTCAACAGGGGGGGCGGCATGAACACTGAAGCTTTCTTT. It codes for CASSVNRGGGMNTEAFF.

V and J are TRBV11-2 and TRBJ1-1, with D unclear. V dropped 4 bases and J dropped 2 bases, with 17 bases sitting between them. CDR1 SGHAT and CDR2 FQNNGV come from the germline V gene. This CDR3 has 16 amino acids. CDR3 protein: CASSSRRQAVNTEAFF. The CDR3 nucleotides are TGTGCCAGCAGCTCGAGGAGGCAGGCCGTCAACACTGAAGCTTTCTTT.

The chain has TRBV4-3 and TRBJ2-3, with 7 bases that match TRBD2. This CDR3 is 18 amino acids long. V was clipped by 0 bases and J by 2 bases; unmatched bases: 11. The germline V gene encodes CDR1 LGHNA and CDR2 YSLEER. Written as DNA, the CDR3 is TGCGCCAGCAGCCAAGACCTTACGGGGGGTCTTCTCACAGATACGCAGTATTTT. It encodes CASSQDLTGGLLTDTQYF.

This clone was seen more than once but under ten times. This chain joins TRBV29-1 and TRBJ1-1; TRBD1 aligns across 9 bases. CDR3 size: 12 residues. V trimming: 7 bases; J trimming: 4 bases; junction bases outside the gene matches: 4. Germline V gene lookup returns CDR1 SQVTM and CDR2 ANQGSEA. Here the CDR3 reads CSDLQGATEAFF. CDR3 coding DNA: TGCAGCGACCTACAGGGGGCCACTGAAGCTTTCTTT.

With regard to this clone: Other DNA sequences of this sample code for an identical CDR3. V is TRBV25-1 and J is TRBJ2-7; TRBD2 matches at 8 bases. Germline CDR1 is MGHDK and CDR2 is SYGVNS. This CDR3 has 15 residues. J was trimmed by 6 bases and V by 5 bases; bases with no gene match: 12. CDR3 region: CASSRGGRQGPEQYF. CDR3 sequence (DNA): TGTGCCAGCAGTCGGGGGGGCCGGCAAGGGCCCGAGCAGTACTTC.

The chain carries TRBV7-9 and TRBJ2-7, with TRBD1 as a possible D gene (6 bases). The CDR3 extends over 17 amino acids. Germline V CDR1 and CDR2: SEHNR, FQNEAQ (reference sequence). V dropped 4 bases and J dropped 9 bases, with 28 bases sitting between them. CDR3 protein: CASSSQGLGAIHAVQYF. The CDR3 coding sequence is TGTGCCAGCAGCTCCCAGGGCTTGGGGGCGATTCATGCGGTGCAGTACTTC.

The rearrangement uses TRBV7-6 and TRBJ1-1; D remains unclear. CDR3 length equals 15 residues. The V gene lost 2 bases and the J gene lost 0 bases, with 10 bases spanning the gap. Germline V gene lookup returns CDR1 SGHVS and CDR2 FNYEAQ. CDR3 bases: TGTGCCAGCAGCTTAAGTGCGGGGATGAACACTGAAGCTTTCTTT. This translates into CASSLSAGMNTEAFF. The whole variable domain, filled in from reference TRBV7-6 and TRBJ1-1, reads GAGVSQSPRYKVTKRGQDVALRCDPISGHVSLYWYRQALGQGPEFLTYFNYEAQQDKSGLPNDRFSAERPEGSISTLTIQRTEQRDSAMYRCASSLSAGMNTEAFFGQGTRLTVV.

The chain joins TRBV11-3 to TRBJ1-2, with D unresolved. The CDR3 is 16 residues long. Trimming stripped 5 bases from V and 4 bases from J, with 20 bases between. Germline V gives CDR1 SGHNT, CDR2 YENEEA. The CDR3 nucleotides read TGTGCCAGCAGCCAAGAGGGAACAGTACACTTCTATGGCTACACCTTC. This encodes CASSQEGTVHFYGYTF. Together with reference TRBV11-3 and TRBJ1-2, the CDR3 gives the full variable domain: EAGVVQSPRYKIIEKKQPVAFWCNPISGHNTLYWYLQNLGQGPELLIRYENEEAVDDSQLPKDRFSAERLKGVDSTLKIQPAELGDSAVYLCASSQEGTVHFYGYTFGSGTRLTVV.

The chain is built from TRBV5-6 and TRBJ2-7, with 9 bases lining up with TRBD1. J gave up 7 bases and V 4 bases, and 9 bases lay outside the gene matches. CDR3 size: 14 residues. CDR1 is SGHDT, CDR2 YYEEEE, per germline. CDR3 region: CASSVDRGMGEQYF. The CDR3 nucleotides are TGTGCCAGCAGCGTGGACAGGGGAATGGGTGAGCAGTACTTC. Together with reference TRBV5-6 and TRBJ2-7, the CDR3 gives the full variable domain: DAGVTQSPTHLIKTRGQQVTLRCSPKSGHDTVSWYQQALGQGPQFIFQYYEEEERQRGNFPDRFSGHQFPNYSSELNVNALLLGDSALYLCASSVDRGMGEQYFGPGTRLTVT.

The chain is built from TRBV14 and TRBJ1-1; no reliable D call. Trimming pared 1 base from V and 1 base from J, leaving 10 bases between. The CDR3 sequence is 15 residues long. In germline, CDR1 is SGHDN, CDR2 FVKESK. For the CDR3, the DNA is TGTGCCAGCAGCCAAGTCGAGGGCCGGAACACTGAAGCTTTCTTT. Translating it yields CASSQVEGRNTEAFF.

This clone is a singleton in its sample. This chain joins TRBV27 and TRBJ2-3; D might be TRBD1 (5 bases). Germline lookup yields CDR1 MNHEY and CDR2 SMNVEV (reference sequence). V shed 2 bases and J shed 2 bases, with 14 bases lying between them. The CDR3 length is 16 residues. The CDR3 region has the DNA TGTGCCAGCAGTTTAGTCAGGGCCCAAACCACAGATACGCAGTATTTT. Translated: CASSLVRAQTTDTQYF.

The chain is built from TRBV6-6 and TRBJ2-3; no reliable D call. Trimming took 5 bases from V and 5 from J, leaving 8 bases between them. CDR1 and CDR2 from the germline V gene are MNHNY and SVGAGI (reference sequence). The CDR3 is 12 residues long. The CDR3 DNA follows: TGTGCCAGCAGTGCGTTCGGAGATACGCAGTATTTT. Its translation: CASSAFGDTQYF.

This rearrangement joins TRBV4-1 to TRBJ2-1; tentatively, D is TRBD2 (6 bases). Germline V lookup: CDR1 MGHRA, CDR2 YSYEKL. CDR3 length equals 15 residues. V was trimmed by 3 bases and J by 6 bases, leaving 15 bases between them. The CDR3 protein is CASSHSRGLLNEQFF. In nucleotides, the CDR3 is TGCGCCAGCAGCCACTCTAGGGGACTCCTCAATGAGCAGTTCTTC.

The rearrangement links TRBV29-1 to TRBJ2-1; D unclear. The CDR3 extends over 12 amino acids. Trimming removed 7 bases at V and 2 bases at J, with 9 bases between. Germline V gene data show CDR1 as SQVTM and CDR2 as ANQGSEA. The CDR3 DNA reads TGCAGCGCCCGACTGGCCTACAATGAGCAGTTCTTC. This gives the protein CSARLAYNEQFF.

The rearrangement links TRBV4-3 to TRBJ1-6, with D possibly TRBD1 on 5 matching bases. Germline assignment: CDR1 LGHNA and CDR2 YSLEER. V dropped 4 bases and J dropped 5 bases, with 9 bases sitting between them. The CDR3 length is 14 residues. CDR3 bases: TGCGCCAGCAGCCCCCCGGGGGATAATTCACCCCTCCACTTT. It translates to CASSPPGDNSPLHF.

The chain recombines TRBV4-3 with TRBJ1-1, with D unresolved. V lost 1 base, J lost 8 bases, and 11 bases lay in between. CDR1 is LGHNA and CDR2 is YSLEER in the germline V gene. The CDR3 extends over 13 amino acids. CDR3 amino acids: CASSQGNEREAFF. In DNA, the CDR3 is TGCGCCAGCAGCCAAGGTAATGAACGGGAAGCTTTCTTT.

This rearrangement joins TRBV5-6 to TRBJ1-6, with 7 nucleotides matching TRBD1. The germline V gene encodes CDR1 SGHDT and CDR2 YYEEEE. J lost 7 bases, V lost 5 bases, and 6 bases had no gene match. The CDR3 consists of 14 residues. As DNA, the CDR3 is TGTGCCAGCAGACAAGGGGGCTCGAATTCACCCCTCCACTTT. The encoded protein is CASRQGGSNSPLHF.